This TCR beta chain was recorded in a study of cytomegalovirus exposure and HLA in healthy donors. The V gene's germline CDR1 is GTSNPN and CDR2 SVGIG (reference sequence). The V gene lost 1 base and the J gene lost 5 bases, with 9 bases spanning the gap. The CDR3 runs 12 residues. Primers: 60 Vbeta forward and 13 Jbeta reverse. Clones were sequenced by immunoSEQ multiplex PCR, and TCRdb holds only the in-frame ones, with some missing. Of 100,000 to 150,000 clones listed, approximately 78% are singletons. The sequence came from a man aged 35-49 years in good health and CMV-seronegative. This chain links TRBV30 with TRBJ2-7, with a weak D call TRBD1 (6 bases). Sequencing was performed on PBMCs. CDR3 nucleotide sequence: TGTGCCTGGAGTGCCACAGGGAACGAGCAGTACTTC. Encoded protein: CAWSATGNEQYF.